This entry lists 27 T cell receptor beta chains sequenced from one sample in a study of cytomegalovirus exposure and HLA in healthy donors. Primers for the PCR totalled 60 Vbeta and 13 Jbeta. Sequenced by immunoSEQ multiplex PCR; TCRdb stores in-frame clones only, minus some. The data contain tens of thousands of clones, just under 80% of them singletons. Sequenced: PBMCs. The receptors shown here come from a male donor in good health and CMV-seropositive.

The chain has TRBV19 and TRBJ1-6; D perhaps matches TRBD1 (6 bases). The germline CDR1 and CDR2 sequences are LNHDA and SQIVND (reference sequence). The CDR3 length is 13 residues. Here the CDR3 DNA reads TGTGCGACTTCTCCAGGGGTTTTCTCACCCCTCCACTTT. It yields the protein CATSPGVFSPLHF.

This clone was seen just once. CDR3: CAISDRTSGGAYEQYF. CDR3 DNA sequence: TGTGCCATCAGTGATCGGACTAGCGGGGGGGCCTACGAGCAGTACTTC. The J gene is TRBJ2-7, the V gene TRBV10-3; 15 positions agree with TRBD2. From germline, CDR1 is ENHRY and CDR2 SYGVKD. This CDR3 has 16 amino acids. V lost 3 bases and J lost 2; bases outside the gene matches: 2.

The rearrangement links TRBV13 to TRBJ2-5; possibly TRBD1 for D (6 bases). With 5 bases removed from V and 3 bases from J, the gap between germline ends came to 10 bases. The V gene's germline CDR1 is PRHDT and CDR2 FYEKMQ (reference sequence). The CDR3 consists of 13 residues. CDR3 coding DNA: TGTGCCAGCAGCCCCCGACAGGAAGAGACCCAGTACTTC. Protein: CASSPRQEETQYF.

This chain uses TRBV7-9 with TRBJ2-7, with D maybe TRBD1 (5 bases). The CDR3 spans 13 residues. The V end lost 10 bases, the J end lost 0 bases, and 13 bases lay between the germline ends. The germline V gene has CDR1 SEHNR and CDR2 FQNEAQ (reference sequence). CDR3 amino acids: CATVTDNSYEQYF. The CDR3 DNA follows: TGTGCCACCGTGACAGACAACTCCTACGAGCAGTACTTC.

The genes are TRBV19 and TRBJ2-7, with TRBD2 as a possible D gene (5 bases). The CDR3 has 16 residues. CDR1 is LNHDA and CDR2 is SQIVND in the germline V gene (reference sequence). V lost 0 bases to trimming and J lost 1 base, with 13 bases between them. Written as DNA, the CDR3 is TGTGCCAGTAGTATAGACAGCAGAGGGAAGTCCTACGAGCAGTACTTC. This codes for CASSIDSRGKSYEQYF.

The chain joins TRBV28 to TRBJ2-1; D not certain. V dropped 10 bases and J dropped 8 bases, with 12 bases sitting between them. This CDR3 spans 11 amino acids. CDR1 is MDHEN and CDR2 is SYDVKM in the germline V gene. In nucleotides, the CDR3 is TGTGCCACCCAATACTCGGATGAGCAGTTCTTC. Protein product: CATQYSDEQFF.

The chain combines TRBV5-1 with TRBJ1-2; D perhaps matches TRBD1 (5 bases). The CDR3 length is 14 residues. Germline CDR1 reads SGHRS; CDR2 reads YFSETQ. The V gene lost 4 bases and the J gene lost 4 bases, with 14 bases spanning the gap. The DNA of the CDR3 is TGCGCCAGCAGCGGCGGGGGACGCAGCTATGGCTACACCTTC. It translates to CASSGGGRSYGYTF.

V usage is TRBV2 and J usage is TRBJ1-5, with D maybe TRBD1 (6 bases). Germline CDR1 and CDR2: SNHLY and FYNNEI. The V end was cut by 6 bases, the J end by 2 bases, with 17 bases between. The CDR3 runs 16 residues. The CDR3, as DNA: TGTGCCAGCAGAGCAGGGGTTACCTATGGCAATCAGCCCCAGCATTTT. Translating gives CASRAGVTYGNQPQHF.

This sequence joins TRBV27 and TRBJ2-7; tentatively, D is TRBD1 (6 bases). The CDR3 runs to 16 residues. Germline V CDR1 and CDR2: MNHEY, SMNVEV (reference sequence). V was shortened by 6 bases and J by 3 bases, with 21 bases between the two germline ends. Here the CDR3 reads CASSPSTGTIFYEQYF. Written as DNA, the CDR3 is TGTGCCAGCAGCCCCAGCACCGGGACAATTTTCTACGAGCAGTACTTC.

V gene TRBV30 combines with J gene TRBJ2-3; D might be TRBD2 (7 bases). V was cut by 0 bases and J by 6 bases, with 19 bases left in between. CDR3 size: 16 residues. Germline-derived CDR1 and CDR2 are GTSNPN and SVGIG (reference sequence). The CDR3 reads CAWSVGGGGIMDTQYF. In DNA form, the CDR3 reads TGTGCCTGGAGTGTGGGGGGCGGGGGTATCATGGATACGCAGTATTTT.

This chain connects TRBV18 to TRBJ1-1; D is perhaps TRBD1 (5 bases). The CDR3 consists of 15 residues. Germline values: CDR1 KGHSH, CDR2 LQKENI. V was cut by 2 bases and J by 2 bases, with 12 bases left in between. This chain's CDR3 is CASSPGRGQNTEAFF. As DNA, the CDR3 is TGTGCCAGCTCACCAGGGCGGGGCCAAAACACTGAAGCTTTCTTT.

This chain connects TRBV2 to TRBJ2-3, with TRBD2 identical over 11 bases. Germline V gene lookup returns CDR1 SNHLY and CDR2 FYNNEI. This CDR3 is 21 amino acids long. The V gene end was trimmed by 9 bases and the J gene end by 2 bases; junction bases not matched to a gene: 25. The CDR3 DNA reads TGTGCCAGGACCTCAGAGGATTTAGCGGGGGGGGCGTTAAAGTACACAGATACGCAGTATTTT. Residues: CARTSEDLAGGALKYTDTQYF.

The genes are TRBV7-9 and TRBJ1-1; 9 nucleotides agree with TRBD1. Germline V CDR1 and CDR2: SEHNR, FQNEAQ (reference sequence). Germline trimming cut 5 bases from V and 3 bases from J; bases unmatched to any gene: 7. The CDR3 loop spans 15 amino acids. CDR3 DNA: TGTGCCAGCAGCCCTCTGGACAGGGGACACACTGAAGCTTTCTTT. Its protein product is CASSPLDRGHTEAFF. The whole variable domain, filled in from reference TRBV7-9 and TRBJ1-1, reads DTGVSQNPRHKITKRGQNVTFRCDPISEHNRLYWYRQTLGQGPEFLTYFQNEAQLEKSRLLSDRFSAERPKGSFSTLEIQRTEQGDSAMYLCASSPLDRGHTEAFFGQGTRLTVV.

The chain recombines TRBV11-2 with TRBJ1-1; D not certain. Trimming left V 3 bases short and J 1 base short, with 6 bases between. The CDR3 covers 13 residues. CDR1 SGHAT and CDR2 FQNNGV come from the germline V gene. This chain's CDR3 is CASSFTGNTEAFF. For the CDR3, the DNA is TGTGCCAGCAGCTTCACGGGGAACACTGAAGCTTTCTTT.

The rearrangement uses TRBV7-3 and TRBJ2-7; 10 positions agree with TRBD1. CDR3 length: 16 amino acids. V was clipped by 1 base and J by 5 bases; unmatched bases: 8. CDR1 is SGHTA, CDR2 FQGTGA, per germline. CDR3 DNA: TGTGCCAGCAGCTTAAATATGGGGACAGGGGTCAACGAGCAGTACTTC. It encodes CASSLNMGTGVNEQYF.

The chain uses TRBV9 and TRBJ2-3; 7 bases fit TRBD2. CDR3 length: 24 residues. The junction had 29 bases not matched to a gene; V was cut back by 0 bases and J by 1 base. Germline CDR1 is SGDLS and CDR2 is YYNGEE. CDR3 sequence (DNA): TGTGCCAGCAGCGTAGACCTTGGTGCGGTCGGCGGAGGGAGGGTAGGTTTCGGCACAGATACGCAGTATTTT. It encodes CASSVDLGAVGGGRVGFGTDTQYF. The complete variable domain, with remaining parts taken from reference TRBV9 and TRBJ2-3, reads DSGVTQTPKHLITATGQRVTLRCSPRSGDLSVYWYQQSLDQGLQFLIQYYNGEERAKGNILERFSAQQFPDLHSELNLSSLELGDSALYFCASSVDLGAVGGGRVGFGTDTQYFGPGTRLTVL.

The V call is TRBV2, the J call TRBJ2-3, with 8 bases matching TRBD1. Looked up from germline, CDR1 is SNHLY and CDR2 is FYNNEI. The V segment lost 5 bases and the J segment 4 bases; nucleotides outside the gene matches: 5. The CDR3 is made up of 14 amino acids. CDR3 region: CASSRDRGADTQYF. CDR3 coding DNA: TGTGCCAGCAGTAGAGACAGGGGAGCAGATACGCAGTATTTT. Supplemented by reference TRBV2 and TRBJ2-3, the full variable domain reads EPEVTQTPSHQVTQMGQEVILRCVPISNHLYFYWYRQILGQKVEFLVSFYNNEISEKSEIFDDQFSVERPDGSNFTLKIRSTKLEDSAMYFCASSRDRGADTQYFGPGTRLTVL.

The chain joins TRBV30 to TRBJ1-5, with TRBD1 matching over 7 bases. The V gene's germline CDR1 is GTSNPN and CDR2 SVGIG (reference sequence). The V gene end was trimmed by 1 base and the J gene end by 5 bases; junction bases not matched to a gene: 2. The CDR3 extends over 13 amino acids. CDR3 in DNA: TGTGCCTGGAGTGCCAGGGGGGATCAGCCCCAGCATTTT. It specifies CAWSARGDQPQHF.

V usage is TRBV11-3 and J usage is TRBJ2-7, with 7 bases identical to TRBD1. Unmatched junction bases numbered 3, after V lost 4 bases and J lost 3 bases. The CDR3 spans 13 residues. CDR1 SGHNT and CDR2 YENEEA come from the germline V gene. Written as DNA, the CDR3 is TGTGCCAGCAGCTCAGGACAGGACTACGAGCAGTACTTC. Translating it yields CASSSGQDYEQYF.

The chain links TRBV27 to TRBJ1-1; maybe TRBD1 (6 bases). Germline V lookup: CDR1 MNHEY, CDR2 SMNVEV (reference sequence). The length of the CDR3 is 13 residues. V was trimmed by 8 bases and J by 0 bases, leaving 10 bases between them. CDR3 amino acids: CASGTGMNTEAFF. DNA for the CDR3: TGTGCCAGCGGTACAGGGATGAACACTGAAGCTTTCTTT.

This clone was seen a single time. This rearrangement joins TRBV28 to TRBJ1-5; no firm D call. The CDR3 is 13 amino acids. The V gene lost 4 bases and the J gene lost 3 bases, with 7 bases spanning the gap. CDR1 MDHEN and CDR2 SYDVKM come from the germline V gene. The CDR3 nucleotides are TGTGCCAGCAGTTCACAAACCAATCAGCCCCAGCATTTT. It encodes CASSSQTNQPQHF.

The chain links TRBV19 to TRBJ2-1; 13 nucleotides match TRBD2. The junction had 11 bases not matched to a gene; V was cut back by 5 bases and J by 4 bases. In germline, CDR1 is LNHDA, CDR2 SQIVND (reference sequence). CDR3 length: 18 residues. The CDR3 is CASSLGLAGVRVYNEQFF. CDR3 bases: TGTGCCAGTAGTCTAGGACTAGCGGGGGTTCGGGTTTACAATGAGCAGTTCTTC.

V and J are TRBV15 and TRBJ2-7; 8 nucleotides agree with TRBD1. The V gene's germline CDR1 is LNHNV and CDR2 YYDKDF (reference sequence). Germline trimming cut 4 bases from V and 5 bases from J; bases unmatched to any gene: 7. The CDR3 spans 14 residues. The CDR3 DNA follows: TGTGCCACCAGCACCAGACAGGGGAGCGACGAGCAGTACTTC. As protein: CATSTRQGSDEQYF.

V gene TRBV4-2 combines with J gene TRBJ2-1, with TRBD2 matching over 8 bases. Germline CDR1 and CDR2: LGHNA and YNFKEQ. CDR3 length equals 15 residues. The trim removed 0 bases at V and 10 bases at J, leaving 8 bases unmatched. The CDR3 DNA reads TGTGCCAGCAGCCAAGAGTTGCGGGGGGATTGGGAGCAGTTCTTC. Translating it yields CASSQELRGDWEQFF.

This chain joins TRBV30 and TRBJ1-1; the D gene is possibly TRBD1 (6 bases). Germline V gene data show CDR1 as GTSNPN and CDR2 as SVGIG (reference sequence). CDR3 length: 15 residues. Trimming took 2 bases from V and 1 from J, leaving 14 bases between them. As DNA, the CDR3 is TGTGCCTGGAGTACCGGGACACTAAGGAACACTGAAGCTTTCTTT. It specifies CAWSTGTLRNTEAFF.

V usage is TRBV5-5 and J usage is TRBJ1-5, with D uncertain. Germline V lookup: CDR1 SGHKS, CDR2 YYEKEE (reference sequence). V lost 2 bases and J lost 1, with 7 bases in between. This CDR3 has 14 amino acids. In DNA form, the CDR3 reads TGTGCCAGCAGCTTCCCCGGGAGCAATCAGCCCCAGCATTTT. Protein sequence: CASSFPGSNQPQHF. The entire variable domain, with the rest obtained from reference TRBV5-5 and TRBJ1-5, is as follows: DAGVTQSPTHLIKTRGQQVTLRCSPISGHKSVSWYQQVLGQGPQFIFQYYEKEERGRGNFPDRFSARQFPNYSSELNVNALLLGDSALYLCASSFPGSNQPQHFGDGTRLSIL.

This clone was detected only a few times. CDR3 protein: CASSLGTVISNEQFF. The DNA of the CDR3 is TGTGCCAGCAGTCTGGGGACAGTCATCAGCAATGAGCAGTTCTTC. The V and J genes are TRBV7-6 and TRBJ2-1, with 7 nucleotides matching TRBD1. CDR1 and CDR2 (germline): SGHVS, FNYEAQ. The CDR3 is 15 residues long. The V gene end was trimmed by 6 bases and the J gene end by 6 bases; junction bases not matched to a gene: 11. Full variable domain (missing parts from reference TRBV7-6 and TRBJ2-1): GAGVSQSPRYKVTKRGQDVALRCDPISGHVSLYWYRQALGQGPEFLTYFNYEAQQDKSGLPNDRFSAERPEGSISTLTIQRTEQRDSAMYRCASSLGTVISNEQFFGPGTRLTVL.